This TCR beta chain was recovered during a study of T-cell reconstitution after alpha-beta-depleted transplantation in children. Per the germline V gene, CDR1 is MDHEN and CDR2 is SYDVKM. With 7 bases clipped from V and 1 base from J, the junction kept 1 base outside the gene matches. The CDR3 has 13 amino acids. With respect to this clonotype: Possible read error: a much larger clone is one base away. The conserved phenylalanine or tryptophan is not found at the CDR3 terminus, so this likely reflects a read error.

Unique molecular identifiers tagged the TCRbeta library. From the PCR reads, TCRdb called clonotypes with MiXCR, one entry per CDR3 protein. The sample records some 450,000 distinct CDR3 sequences, 43% being singletons. The clonotype originates from a girl aged 2 to 9 with aplastic anemia, due to receive a stem cell transplant. Specimen: PBMCs, collected before TCRalphabeta/CD19-depleted stem cell transplant. The chain uses TRBV28 and TRBJ2-4; 7 nucleotides match TRBD2. CDR3 in amino acids: CASTGGAKNIQYY. The CDR3 coding sequence is TGTGCCAGCACCGGGGGGGCCAAAAACATTCAGTACTAC.